The present T cell receptor beta chain was sequenced within a study of blood T cell repertoires in COVID-19. Whole-study context: From T cells, B-cell-depleted T cells, or PBMCs came the material, which was cDNA or gDNA.

Repertoires were generated with immunoSEQ multiplex PCR, while TCRdb's copy carries only in-frame clones and drops some. The sample shows 300,000 to 450,000 clones, approximately 89% of them seen only once. Resolution of symptoms, clearance, or two negative PCRs was present in recovered Cohort 3 donors. Germline lookup yields CDR1 SGHDT and CDR2 YYEEEE. The CDR3 totals 16 residues. V was clipped by 0 bases and J by 0 bases, with 10 bases between them. The sequence derives from a man younger than 40 who had recovered from COVID-19. J is TRBJ1-3 and V is TRBV5-6; tentative D call: TRBD1 (5 bases). The material sequenced was PBMCs or T cells enriched from blood (not recorded which). In DNA form, the CDR3 reads TGTGCCAGCAGCTTGGTGACGGACACCTCTGGAAACACCATATATTTT. It codes for CASSLVTDTSGNTIYF.